Included here is one T cell receptor (beta chain) sequence, with context. The record originates from a study of blood T cell repertoires in COVID-19. Germline CDR1 reads KGHSH; CDR2 reads LQKENI. V lost 1 base and J lost 8, with 13 bases in between. This CDR3 has 14 residues. Original processing methods: Estimates of nucleated cell counts were drawn from the amplification of reference gene primers. Produced via immunoSEQ multiplex PCR; TCRdb's table is partial and in-frame only. V and J calls and clone size are those listed in that table; D and trimming were worked out from the DNA. This sample has 250,000 to 350,000 clones, with more than 85% found just once.

The sequence derives from a man between 25 and 39 years old with acute or convalescent COVID-19. The chain carries TRBV18 and TRBJ2-3; tentative D call: TRBD2 (5 bases). The sample taken for sequencing was peripheral blood. CDR3 in amino acids: CASSPQARLATQYF. The CDR3 DNA is TGTGCCAGCTCACCACAGGCGCGTCTAGCTACGCAGTATTTT. The complete variable domain, with remaining parts taken from reference TRBV18 and TRBJ2-3, reads NAGVMQNPRHLVRRRGQEARLRCSPMKGHSHVYWYRQLPEEGLKFMVYLQKENIIDESGMPKERFSAEFPKEGPSILRIQQVVRGDSAAYFCASSPQARLATQYFGPGTRLTVL.